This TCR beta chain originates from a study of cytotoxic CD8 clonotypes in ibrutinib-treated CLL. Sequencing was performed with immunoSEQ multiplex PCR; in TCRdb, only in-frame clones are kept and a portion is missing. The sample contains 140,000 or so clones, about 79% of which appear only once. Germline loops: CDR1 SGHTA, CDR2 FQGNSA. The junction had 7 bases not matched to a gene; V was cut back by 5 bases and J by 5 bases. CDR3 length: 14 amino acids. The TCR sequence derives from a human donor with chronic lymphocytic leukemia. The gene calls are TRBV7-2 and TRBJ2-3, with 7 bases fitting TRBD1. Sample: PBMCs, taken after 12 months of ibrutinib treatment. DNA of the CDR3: TGTGCCAGCAGCCGACGACAGGGTCAAGATACGCAGTATTTT. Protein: CASSRRQGQDTQYF.